A single sample is the source of the 32 T cell receptor beta chains below, sequenced in a study of T cells after yellow fever vaccination. A single record per CDR3 protein comes from TCRdb applying MiXCR to the 5' RACE reads. This sample has under 600,000 distinct CDR3 sequences, with 13% found just once. The specimen was PBMCs, collected on the day of the yellow fever booster vaccination. The source is a young man who received the YFV17D yellow fever vaccine.

The chain carries TRBV4-3 and TRBJ2-7; the D is unclear. This CDR3 has 15 amino acids. The germline V gene encodes CDR1 LGHNA and CDR2 YSLEER. Trimming removed 0 bases from V and 1 base from J, with 10 bases in between. The DNA for the CDR3 is TGCGCCAGCAGCCAAGAGTGGAGACAATCCTACGAGCAGTACTTC. Protein product: CASSQEWRQSYEQYF.

This clonotype was recorded a few times. The chain is built from TRBV10-3 and TRBJ2-5; 14 nucleotides align to TRBD2. Losses at the gene ends were 6 bases for V and 3 bases for J; bases not matched to a gene: 9. The germline gives CDR1 ENHRY, CDR2 SYGVKD. CDR3 size: 17 residues. The CDR3 reads CAISRLAGGPEKETQYF. The CDR3 DNA reads as TGTGCCATCAGCCGACTAGCGGGAGGGCCGGAAAAAGAGACCCAGTACTTC.

This clonotype has a handful of counts. This sequence joins TRBV7-2 and TRBJ2-7, with 13 bases that match TRBD2. V gave up 0 bases and J gave up 4 bases; unmatched junction bases: 9. CDR3 size: 18 residues. Germline V lookup: CDR1 SGHTA, CDR2 FQGNSA. The CDR3, as DNA: TGTGCCAGCAGCTTAGCCCCCCCAGGACTAGCGGGAGCATACGAGCAGTACTTC. Translating gives CASSLAPPGLAGAYEQYF.

This clonotype was seen a handful of times. This rearrangement joins TRBV7-2 to TRBJ2-5, with 8 bases matching TRBD1. Losses at the gene ends were 1 base for V and 5 bases for J; bases not matched to a gene: 6. CDR1 is SGHTA and CDR2 is FQGNSA in the germline V gene. This CDR3 is built from 15 residues. This chain's CDR3 is CASSLVRTGMETQYF. For the CDR3, the DNA is TGTGCCAGCAGCTTAGTCCGGACAGGGATGGAGACCCAGTACTTC.

This clonotype was observed a handful of times. The chain uses TRBV12-3 or TRBV12-4 and TRBJ2-7, with D hard to call. V was trimmed by 5 bases and J by 0 bases, leaving 11 bases between them. The CDR3 consists of 14 residues. The CDR3 spells CASSKNQASYEQYF. The DNA for the CDR3 is TGTGCCAGCAGTAAGAACCAGGCCTCCTACGAGCAGTACTTC.

The chain combines TRBV7-2 with TRBJ2-1, with 8 bases matching TRBD2. This CDR3 has 15 amino acids. CDR1 and CDR2 (germline): SGHTA, FQGNSA. V gave up 2 bases and J gave up 3 bases; unmatched junction bases: 3. CDR3 in amino acids: CASSLHSGNYNEQFF. The CDR3 bases are TGTGCCAGCAGCTTACATAGCGGGAACTACAATGAGCAGTTCTTC.

This clonotype was recorded a few times. A read error may produce the germline difference seen at one junction end. The J gene is TRBJ1-6, the V gene TRBV27; D ambiguous. The CDR3 loop spans 14 amino acids. Germline-derived CDR1 and CDR2 are MNHEY and SMNVEV (reference sequence). CDR3 sequence reads: CASSSPTYNSPLHF. In nucleotides, the CDR3 is TGTGCCAGCAGCTCCCCGACCTACAATTCACCCCTCCACTTT.

The CDR3, as DNA: TGTGCCAGTAGTATAAGCTTGGTGGGTGCTGAAGCTTTCTTT. Its translation: CASSISLVGAEAFF. This chain connects TRBV19 to TRBJ1-1, with no clear D. The CDR3 runs to 14 residues. V was shortened by 2 bases and J by 6 bases, with 13 bases between the two germline ends. Germline values: CDR1 LNHDA, CDR2 SQIVND (reference sequence).

This clonotype was picked up a small number of times. The chain employs TRBV7-2 and TRBJ2-4; 7 bases agree with TRBD2. The germline V gene encodes CDR1 SGHTA and CDR2 FQGNSA. The CDR3 has 15 amino acids. Trimming at V came to 0 bases and at J to 5 bases, leaving 4 bases not matched to a gene. In DNA form, the CDR3 reads TGTGCCAGCAGCTTAGCTCGGGACTACCAAAACATTCAGTACTTC. Protein product: CASSLARDYQNIQYF.

This chain connects TRBV11-2 to TRBJ2-7; 11 bases map to TRBD2. The junction had 7 bases not matched to a gene; V was cut back by 5 bases and J by 7 bases. The length of the CDR3 is 14 residues. The germline gives CDR1 SGHAT, CDR2 FQNNGV. This chain's CDR3 is CASSKLAGVWEQYF. CDR3 nucleotide sequence: TGTGCCAGCAGCAAACTAGCGGGAGTGTGGGAGCAGTACTTC.

The chain couples TRBV5-4 to TRBJ2-3, with 9 bases identical to TRBD2. The CDR3 is made up of 17 amino acids. Per germline, CDR1 SGHNT and CDR2 YYREEE (reference sequence). J gave up 3 bases and V 4 bases, and 12 bases lay outside the gene matches. This chain's CDR3 is CASSKTIAGEGTDTQYF. The CDR3 DNA is TGTGCCAGCAGCAAGACAATAGCGGGAGAAGGGACAGATACGCAGTATTTT.

The chain links TRBV20-1 to TRBJ2-7, with D perhaps assigned TRBD1 or TRBD2 (5 bases each). V was clipped by 5 bases and J by 5 bases, with 13 bases between them. From germline, CDR1 is DFQATT and CDR2 SNEGSKA (reference sequence). The CDR3 is made up of 12 amino acids. CDR3 DNA: TGCAGTGCTGGTAAACGGGGCGACGAGCAGTACTTC. Translated, it gives CSAGKRGDEQYF.

The chain recombines TRBV12-3 or TRBV12-4 with TRBJ2-7; weak D call: TRBD2 (5 bases). The CDR3 runs 15 residues. Trimming removed 0 bases at V and 5 bases at J, with 14 bases between. The CDR3: CASSLARGSLDEQYF. CDR3 bases: TGTGCCAGCAGTTTAGCGCGAGGGTCGCTCGACGAGCAGTACTTC.

The J gene is TRBJ2-5, the V gene TRBV12-3 or TRBV12-4, with TRBD2 as a possible D gene (6 bases). The germline V and J ends were trimmed by 2 bases and 7 bases, with 11 bases remaining between them. This CDR3 has 13 amino acids. CDR3 amino acids: CASSLNQGGTQYF. The DNA for the CDR3 is TGTGCCAGCAGTTTAAACCAGGGAGGGACCCAGTACTTC.

This chain uses TRBV4-3 with TRBJ1-3; TRBD1 matches 8 bases. The length of the CDR3 is 15 residues. Per the germline V gene, CDR1 is LGHNA and CDR2 is YSLEER. V lost 1 base to trimming and J lost 2 bases; unmatched junction nucleotides: 1. The CDR3 DNA sequence: TGCGCCAGCAGCCAAGGGACAGGGACTGGAAACACCATATATTTT. This encodes CASSQGTGTGNTIYF.

The V call is TRBV6-5, the J call TRBJ2-1, with 7 bases matching TRBD2. Unmatched junction bases numbered 14, after V lost 0 bases and J lost 6 bases. This CDR3 is built from 18 residues. Germline V gene data show CDR1 as MNHEY and CDR2 as SVGAGI. CDR3: CASSYSERGREVINEQFF. The DNA for the CDR3 is TGTGCCAGCAGTTACTCGGAGCGTGGACGGGAGGTGATCAATGAGCAGTTCTTC.

The chain uses TRBV7-2 and TRBJ2-5; 8 bases fit TRBD2. The junction had 7 bases not matched to a gene; V was cut back by 5 bases and J by 2 bases. Germline CDR1 reads SGHTA; CDR2 reads FQGNSA. This CDR3 region has 15 residues. CDR3: CASSIQLADQETQYF. The DNA of the CDR3 is TGTGCCAGCAGCATCCAACTAGCGGATCAAGAGACCCAGTACTTC.

The CDR3 sequence: CACTQVAGAQETQYF. In DNA form, the CDR3 reads TGTGCCTGCACCCAGGTAGCGGGAGCCCAAGAGACCCAGTACTTC. The chain uses TRBV3-1 and TRBJ2-5; the match to TRBD2 covers 9 bases. Germline CDR1 reads LGHDT; CDR2 reads YNNKEL (reference sequence). The CDR3 has 15 residues. V lost 11 bases, J lost 1 base, and 11 bases stayed unmatched.

The chain recombines TRBV20-1 with TRBJ2-5; D is undetermined. CDR1 is DFQATT, CDR2 SNEGSKA, per germline (reference sequence). V was cut by 0 bases and J by 4 bases, with 3 bases left in between. CDR3 size: 11 residues. CDR3 in DNA: TGCAGTGCTAGAGATGTAGAGACCCAGTACTTC. Translating gives CSARDVETQYF.

This clonotype showed up many times. In DNA, the CDR3 is TGTGCCAGCAGCCCACGGGACAGGGGCTACGAGCAGTACTTC. Amino acid sequence: CASSPRDRGYEQYF. The chain couples TRBV7-8 to TRBJ2-7; TRBD1 aligns across 10 bases. The CDR3 is 14 residues long. Germline V gene sequence: CDR1 SGHVS, CDR2 FQNEAQ. The V and J ends lost 5 bases and 3 bases, in that order; junction bases with no gene match: 4.

This clonotype was seen more than once but under ten times. This sequence joins TRBV14 and TRBJ2-2; perhaps TRBD1 as D (5 bases). Germline CDR1 and CDR2: SGHDN and FVKESK. The CDR3 is 17 residues long. The ends were cut back, 0 bases at V and 0 bases at J, with 11 bases in the middle. This CDR3 is CASSQDPQGANTGELFF. CDR3 nucleotides: TGTGCCAGCAGCCAAGATCCCCAGGGCGCGAACACCGGGGAGCTGTTTTTT.

In this sample, this clonotype turned up a few times. The chain recombines TRBV7-2 with TRBJ2-2, with TRBD2 matching 8 bases. The germline CDR1 and CDR2 sequences are SGHTA and FQGNSA. V lost 5 bases and J lost 0; bases outside the gene matches: 8. The CDR3 has 17 residues. CDR3 DNA: TGTGCCAGCAGCCCAGTGAGCGGGAGAACGAACACCGGGGAGCTGTTTTTT. This translates into CASSPVSGRTNTGELFF.

This clonotype came up a few times. CDR3 sequence: CASSLVFGQVYGYTF. The CDR3 DNA sequence: TGTGCCAGCAGCTTAGTGTTCGGGCAGGTTTATGGCTACACCTTC. V and J are TRBV7-8 and TRBJ1-2; D gene ambiguous. V was trimmed by 1 base and J by 5 bases, leaving 14 bases between them. Per germline, CDR1 SGHVS and CDR2 FQNEAQ. The CDR3 covers 15 residues.

The chain links TRBV25-1 to TRBJ1-2, with D hard to call. The germline CDR1 and CDR2 sequences are MGHDK and SYGVNS. V dropped 6 bases and J dropped 8 bases, with 10 bases sitting between them. The length of the CDR3 is 11 residues. This CDR3 is CASRGSGGYTF. The CDR3 coding sequence is TGTGCCAGCAGGGGGTCAGGCGGCTACACCTTC.

A few counts support this clonotype. This chain connects TRBV7-3 to TRBJ2-7, with a weak D call TRBD2 (6 bases). CDR3 length: 13 amino acids. Germline CDR1 reads SGHTA; CDR2 reads FQGTGA. V shed 2 bases and J shed 6 bases, with 11 bases lying between them. The CDR3 nucleotides read TGTGCCAGCAGCTTATCGCCCGGGGGCGAGCAGTACTTC. Protein sequence: CASSLSPGGEQYF.

The chain employs TRBV10-3 and TRBJ2-5; D not certain. Germline lookup yields CDR1 ENHRY and CDR2 SYGVKD. CDR3 length: 14 residues. The V end was cut by 6 bases, the J end by 4 bases, with 15 bases between. CDR3 in amino acids: CAISPTPPRETQYF. The CDR3 region has the DNA TGTGCCATCAGCCCGACACCCCCGAGAGAGACCCAGTACTTC.

This CDR3 is CAGKRDLPSNTEAFF. The CDR3 DNA follows: TGTGCCGGAAAAAGAGACTTGCCTTCGAACACTGAAGCTTTCTTT. This chain uses TRBV2 with TRBJ1-1, with unresolved D. Trimming took 11 bases from V and 1 from J, leaving 20 bases between them. Germline V gene data show CDR1 as SNHLY and CDR2 as FYNNEI. CDR3 length: 15 residues.

Only a few counts were recorded for this clonotype. The chain carries TRBV18 and TRBJ2-1; D possibly corresponds to TRBD1 (6 bases). Per germline, CDR1 KGHSH and CDR2 LQKENI. The CDR3 is 15 amino acids. V lost 8 bases to trimming and J lost 3 bases, with 17 bases between them. CDR3 protein: CASRYRAALYNEQFF. The CDR3 DNA reads TGTGCCAGCCGCTACAGGGCTGCTCTCTACAATGAGCAGTTCTTC.

This clonotype has only a few counts. V gene TRBV7-2 combines with J gene TRBJ2-7; possible D gene TRBD1, 5 bases. V was clipped by 4 bases and J by 4 bases, with 14 bases between them. The CDR3 length is 14 residues. Germline V gene data show CDR1 as SGHTA and CDR2 as FQGNSA. The CDR3 spells CASSSAPGQYEQYF. Here the CDR3 DNA reads TGTGCCAGCAGCTCCGCGCCAGGACAATACGAGCAGTACTTC.

In its sample, this clonotype was seen a few times. The J gene is TRBJ1-3, the V gene TRBV20-1; perhaps TRBD1 as D (5 bases). The CDR3 is 13 residues long. CDR1 is DFQATT, CDR2 SNEGSKA, per germline (reference sequence). With 6 bases removed from V and 1 base from J, the gap between germline ends came to 10 bases. The CDR3 DNA reads as TGCAGTGCCTTGGACATATCTGGAAACACCATATATTTT. It specifies CSALDISGNTIYF.

This clonotype was seen only a few times. The rearrangement uses TRBV2 and TRBJ2-7; D is unclear. Germline V gene sequence: CDR1 SNHLY, CDR2 FYNNEI. The CDR3 is 12 residues long. V was cut by 6 bases and J by 5 bases, with 11 bases left in between. CDR3 sequence reads: CASSLSVDEQYF. Written as DNA, the CDR3 is TGTGCCAGCAGCCTCTCTGTGGACGAGCAGTACTTC.

In its sample, this clonotype was seen a few times. This sequence joins TRBV7-6 and TRBJ2-1, with 7 bases identical to TRBD2. V lost 5 bases, J lost 6 bases, and 7 bases stayed unmatched. This CDR3 spans 14 amino acids. Germline-derived CDR1 and CDR2 are SGHVS and FNYEAQ. The CDR3, as DNA: TGTGCCAGCAGCACCGGGGGGATGGTCAATGAGCAGTTCTTC. It codes for CASSTGGMVNEQFF.